This TCR beta chain was sequenced during a study of cytomegalovirus exposure and HLA in healthy donors. The PCR ran on 60 Vbeta and 13 Jbeta primers. Profiled with immunoSEQ multiplex PCR; TCRdb holds only in-frame clones, not every one. The table has 210,000 or so clones, approximately 80% seen once; the top ten hold approximately 1.4%. General study findings and limits: Cytomegalovirus-associated TCR beta chains were listed, numbering more than 150. TCR beta sequences numbering over 15,000 were associated with HLA alleles at 0.05 false discovery rate in a later analysis. Most of the CMV-associated TCR beta chains (in a later analysis) appeared to be HLA-restricted.

This CDR3 is built from 18 residues. Germline V gives CDR1 SGHAT, CDR2 FQNNGV. Between the trimmed V and J ends, which lost 1 base and 9 bases, there was a span of 25 bases. In regard to this clone: Its antigen is unidentified.

The chain joins TRBV11-2 to TRBJ2-1, with D tentatively TRBD1 (6 bases). This TCR derives from a girl aged 5 to 17 in good health and CMV-seronegative. The sequenced sample consisted of PBMCs. Here the CDR3 DNA reads TGTGCCAGCAGCTTAGGCGATTTAGGTCTGATCAGGGGTGGTGAGCAGTTCTTC. Translation gives CASSLGDLGLIRGGEQFF.